What follows describes a single T cell receptor beta chain. Its specific antigen is unknown. Per-base quality was not reported, and no clone a single base away is much larger than it. The record originates from a study of blood T cell repertoires in COVID-19 (dated by TCRdb to between 2020 and 2021). With regard to the full study: The collaborator samples originated in the United States, Italy and Spain and spanned the acute and convalescent phases of COVID-19. The prospective study material was composed of cDNA or gDNA derived from T cells, B-cell-depleted T cells, or PBMCs. The dataset comprised deeply sampled blood TCRbeta repertoires from subjects exposed to, actively infected with, or recovered from COVID-19. The repertoires were released in a freely available public database intended as a resource for research on the immune response to SARS-CoV-2. The samples were drawn from two sources: the first 160 participants of the ongoing ImmuneRACE study, and approximately 1,300 subjects contributed by 6 global collaborators. Sample metadata almost always included a de-identified subject ID, COVID-19 status, age in years and sex. Where available, HLA class I and class II types were taken from metadata supplied by the sample provider and were not determined by assay-based typing.

TCRbeta CDR3 regions were amplified from genomic DNA using the immunoSEQ Assay, a bias-controlled multiplex PCR. On the authors' methods: Within the assay, amplification of reference gene primers was used to estimate how many nucleated cells each sample contained. To quantify the absolute abundance of each unique TCRbeta CDR3 rearrangement, sequence reads were collapsed and filtered. For each sample, productive Simpson clonality was calculated by taking the square root of Simpson's diversity index across productive rearrangements. In TCRdb, the immuneACCESS table is reduced to in-frame sequences with V and J assigned. These tables do not hold every clone; where another copy was compared, an unresolved V gene accounts for under half, and the others remain unexplained. V and J calls plus clone size are reproduced from that table; the DNA served to infer D and trimming. This sample gives 150,000 or so clones in total; more than 70% of them show up just once. The ten largest clones capture 13% to 15% of the sample.

Whole blood was collected in K2EDTA tubes by collaborating institutions according to the institutions' own protocols. For TCRbeta analysis, collaborators shipped samples as frozen whole blood, isolated PBMCs, or DNA extracted from either of those sample types. Study-level results and caveats: The amount of clinical and demographic metadata varied by source and participant and was provided uncurated.

Trimming costs V 5 bases and J 9 bases, and their ends lie 19 bases apart. The germline V gene (reference sequence) supplies CDR1 GTSNPN and CDR2 SVGIG. The CDR3 numbers 13 residues from cysteine through phenylalanine. The read is trimmed to its CDR3 DNA, 39 bases read in frame from base 1. The TCR sequence derives from a man in his late teens or twenties with active or convalescent COVID-19. The sequenced material came from peripheral blood. This chain is built from TRBV30 and TRBJ1-1; a weak D assignment points to TRBD1 (6 bases agree). The CDR3 amino acid sequence is: CAWSVNRDTKAFF. In nucleotides, the sequence is TGTGCCTGGTCCGTGAACAGGGACACAAAAGCTTTCTTT.